The rows below give T cell receptor beta chains drawn from one sample of a study of blood T cell repertoires in COVID-19. Using immunoSEQ multiplex PCR, the repertoire was profiled, and TCRdb retains in-frame clones only, with some absent. This table has 200,000 or so clones, about 80% appearing once. Sequencing used peripheral blood. The receptors here all came from a man aged 25-45 years with active or convalescent COVID-19. CDR3s include the opening cysteine and the closing phenylalanine or tryptophan.

CDR3 length: 15
J gene: TRBJ2-1
V gene: TRBV10-3
CDR3 protein: CAISSLGSSYNEQFF

CDR3 length: 13
J gene: TRBJ1-1
V gene: TRBV14
CDR3 protein: CASSLTGIVEAFF

CDR3 length: 13
J gene: TRBJ2-7
V gene: TRBV6-5
CDR3 protein: CASSVTVSYEQYF

CDR3 length: 16
J gene: TRBJ1-1
V gene: TRBV7-9
CDR3 protein: CASSLPTGLDSTEAFF

CDR3 length: 15
J gene: TRBJ2-7
V gene: TRBV7-2
CDR3 protein: CASSPPGQRLRYQYF

CDR3 length: 15
J gene: TRBJ1-1
V gene: TRBV6-1
CDR3 protein: CASSEFGGSITEAFF

CDR3 length: 15
J gene: TRBJ1-4
V gene: TRBV11-1
CDR3 protein: CASSLSGTYNEKLFF

CDR3 length: 15
J gene: TRBJ1-1
V gene: TRBV24-1
CDR3 protein: CATSDSYSGRTEAFF

CDR3 length: 17
J gene: TRBJ2-2
V gene: TRBV7-2
CDR3 protein: CASSLVPSGSLAGELFF

CDR3 length: 15
J gene: TRBJ2-5
V gene: TRBV27
CDR3 protein: CASSSGQGGRETQYF

CDR3 length: 14
J gene: TRBJ1-2
V gene: TRBV30
CDR3 protein: CAWSRQGAALGYTF

CDR3 length: 14
J gene: TRBJ1-2
V gene: TRBV5-4
CDR3 protein: CASSRGGQAYGYTF

CDR3 length: 17
J gene: TRBJ1-1
V gene: TRBV19
CDR3 protein: CASSPGVRHDRTTEAFF

CDR3 length: 15
J gene: TRBJ2-7
V gene: TRBV19
CDR3 protein: CASSTASGRGGEQYF

CDR3 length: 17
J gene: TRBJ2-3
V gene: TRBV7-2
CDR3 protein: CASSLGRTSGGTDTQYF

CDR3 length: 14
J gene: TRBJ1-5
V gene: TRBV2
CDR3 protein: CASSDGAFNQPQHF

CDR3 length: 11
J gene: TRBJ1-1
V gene: TRBV6-2/TRBV6-3
CDR3 protein: CASSFTGEAFF

CDR3 length: 14
J gene: TRBJ1-3
V gene: TRBV10-3
CDR3 protein: CAIKPQESGNTIYF

CDR3 length: 14
J gene: TRBJ1-1
V gene: TRBV7-6
CDR3 protein: CASSPSRVNTEAFF

CDR3 length: 14
J gene: TRBJ2-2
V gene: TRBV3-1/TRBV3-2
CDR3 protein: CASSPPEYGGELFF

CDR3 length: 13
J gene: TRBJ1-2
V gene: TRBV5-1
CDR3 protein: CASSPDRGQGYTF

CDR3 length: 15
J gene: TRBJ2-2
V gene: TRBV7-9
CDR3 protein: CASSGTSGNTGELFF

CDR3 length: 15
J gene: TRBJ1-1
V gene: TRBV5-1
CDR3 protein: CASSSRAGRYTEAFF

CDR3 length: 15
J gene: TRBJ1-3
V gene: TRBV30
CDR3 protein: CAWSGDRGPGNTIYF

CDR3 length: 15
J gene: TRBJ2-1
V gene: TRBV7-9
CDR3 protein: CASSSPGLVYNEQFF

CDR3 length: 16
J gene: TRBJ2-2
V gene: TRBV9
CDR3 protein: CASSVRNTANTGELFF

CDR3 length: 14
J gene: TRBJ2-3
V gene: TRBV18
CDR3 protein: CASSRGQKTDTQYF

CDR3 length: 15
J gene: TRBJ2-7
V gene: TRBV28
CDR3 protein: CASRDSGSGAYEQYF

CDR3 length: 15
J gene: TRBJ2-1
V gene: TRBV14
CDR3 protein: CASSQVQTGYNEQFF

CDR3 length: 16
J gene: TRBJ2-5
V gene: TRBV27
CDR3 protein: CASSLGGTGGSETQYF

CDR3 length: 18
J gene: TRBJ2-6
V gene: TRBV6-6
CDR3 protein: CASSGSGTGGSGANVLTF

CDR3 length: 15
J gene: TRBJ1-5
V gene: TRBV5-1
CDR3 protein: CASSLGQGVNEPQHF

CDR3 length: 14
J gene: TRBJ2-2
V gene: TRBV28
CDR3 protein: CATGTGLNTGELFF

CDR3 length: 15
J gene: TRBJ2-1
V gene: TRBV28
CDR3 protein: CASSQTSGAYNEQFF

CDR3 length: 14
J gene: TRBJ1-5
V gene: TRBV28
CDR3 protein: CASKEAYSNQPQHF

CDR3 length: 18
J gene: TRBJ1-4
V gene: TRBV19
CDR3 protein: CASRAPGTESATNEKLFF

CDR3 length: 15
J gene: TRBJ2-4
V gene: TRBV9
CDR3 protein: CASSVGPGAKNIQYF

CDR3 length: 14
J gene: TRBJ2-1
V gene: TRBV7-3
CDR3 protein: CASSRGGLPNEQFF

CDR3 length: 13
J gene: TRBJ1-1
V gene: TRBV5-6
CDR3 protein: CASRGDRVGKAFF

CDR3 length: 16
J gene: TRBJ1-3
V gene: TRBV21-1
CDR3 protein: CASSKDRGRIGNTIYF

CDR3 length: 16
J gene: TRBJ2-7
V gene: TRBV15
CDR3 protein: CATSRDGDLQGYEQYF

CDR3 length: 15
J gene: TRBJ2-3
V gene: TRBV18
CDR3 protein: CASSPGLAGTDTQYF